This entry lists 20 T cell receptor beta chains sequenced from one sample in a study of T cells in Graves' hyperthyroidism and ophthalmopathy. TCR beta CDR3 regions were amplified from RNA. TCR CDR3 regions were first amplified by RT-PCR with HTBI primers. Each CDR3 protein gets one entry after TCRdb re-called the multiplex PCR reads with MiXCR. The sample has about 300,000 distinct CDR3 sequences; around 19% are singletons. The sample comprised blood. Receptors originate from a man in his fifties with Graves' ophthalmopathy.

This clonotype came up a few times. The CDR3 protein is CASSQEFVPDQAAFF. CDR3 DNA sequence: TGCGCCAGCAGCCAAGAATTTGTCCCCGACCAGGCAGCTTTCTTT. The rearrangement uses TRBV4-1 and TRBJ1-1; D is unclear. Germline V gene sequence: CDR1 MGHRA, CDR2 YSYEKL. This CDR3 has 15 amino acids. V lost 0 bases and J lost 10, with 18 bases in between.

This clonotype was detected many times. The chain recombines TRBV7-2 with TRBJ1-1, with TRBD1 as a possible D gene (5 bases). The CDR3 spans 13 residues. Germline CDR1 and CDR2: SGHTA and FQGNSA. The V and J ends lost 5 bases and 4 bases respectively, with 11 bases between them. The CDR3 region has the DNA TGTGCCAGCAGCACTCGGAGGGGCACTGAAGCTTTCTTT. This codes for CASSTRRGTEAFF.

The table lists this clonotype with a few counts. The chain employs TRBV27 and TRBJ2-3, with 12 bases identical to TRBD2. Looked up from germline, CDR1 is MNHEY and CDR2 is SMNVEV (reference sequence). Losses at the gene ends were 5 bases for V and 6 bases for J; bases not matched to a gene: 12. The CDR3 runs 17 residues. The CDR3 DNA follows: TGTGCCAGCAGTCCTCTTCTAGCGGGAGGGCTTGGGGATACGCAGTATTTT. Protein product: CASSPLLAGGLGDTQYF.

The gene calls are TRBV6-1 and TRBJ1-5; maybe TRBD1 (5 bases). The germline gives CDR1 MNHNS, CDR2 SASEGT. There are 14 residues in the CDR3. Between the trimmed V and J ends, which lost 6 bases and 5 bases, there was a span of 14 bases. CDR3 in DNA: TGTGCCAGCAGCGGGCAGGGTTGGGATCAGCCCCAGCATTTT. Translating gives CASSGQGWDQPQHF.

This clonotype appeared many times. The chain combines TRBV28 with TRBJ1-5; D unresolved. V was cut by 3 bases and J by 4 bases, with 4 bases left in between. Germline V lookup: CDR1 MDHEN, CDR2 SYDVKM. The CDR3 runs 12 residues. The CDR3 DNA sequence: TGTGCCAGCAGTTTTCTGAATCAGCCCCAGCATTTT. The encoded protein is CASSFLNQPQHF.

This clonotype has a count of ten or more. The DNA for the CDR3 is TGTGCCAGCAGTTACTTAGACAGGGAGGGGGATGGCTACACCTTC. This encodes CASSYLDREGDGYTF. The chain couples TRBV6-5 to TRBJ1-2, with TRBD1 matching 7 bases. This CDR3 has 15 residues. Germline V lookup: CDR1 MNHEY, CDR2 SVGAGI. Trimming at V came to 1 base and at J to 6 bases, leaving 8 bases not matched to a gene.

The chain employs TRBV28 and TRBJ1-2, with D maybe TRBD1 (6 bases). The germline gives CDR1 MDHEN, CDR2 SYDVKM. There are 12 residues in the CDR3. The germline V and J ends were trimmed by 6 bases and 10 bases, with 15 bases remaining between them. DNA for the CDR3: TGTGCCAGCAGAGCCGGGACATCCCCCTACACCTTC. Protein product: CASRAGTSPYTF.

This clonotype was recorded a few times. The V and J genes are TRBV9 and TRBJ2-7, with TRBD2 matching 9 bases. CDR1 and CDR2 (germline): SGDLS, YYNGEE. There are 14 residues in the CDR3. The V and J ends lost 5 bases and 5 bases, in that order; junction bases with no gene match: 8. The CDR3 DNA reads TGTGCCAGCAGTGGGGCGGGAGGGCCCGACGAGCAGTACTTC. Translated, it gives CASSGAGGPDEQYF.

The chain couples TRBV5-1 to TRBJ2-7; no reliable D call. This CDR3 comprises 14 residues. V lost 4 bases and J 7 bases, leaving 18 bases between the germline ends. Germline V gene data show CDR1 as SGHRS and CDR2 as YFSETQ. The CDR3 DNA is TGCGCCAGCAGCCAAGTCGAGTCGTCCTCTGAGCAGTACTTC. Translated, it gives CASSQVESSSEQYF.

The table lists this clonotype with a few counts. The chain carries TRBV5-1 and TRBJ2-1, with 7 bases fitting TRBD2. The V and J ends lost 4 bases and 0 bases, in that order; junction bases with no gene match: 7. Looked up from germline, CDR1 is SGHRS and CDR2 is YFSETQ. The CDR3 sequence is 16 residues long. CDR3 region: CASSPGGHSSYNEQFF. For the CDR3, the DNA is TGCGCCAGCAGCCCGGGGGGTCATAGCTCCTACAATGAGCAGTTCTTC.

The chain uses TRBV4-1 and TRBJ2-5; TRBD2 matches 7 bases. This CDR3 comprises 14 residues. Looked up from germline, CDR1 is MGHRA and CDR2 is YSYEKL. Losses at the gene ends were 4 bases for V and 4 bases for J; bases not matched to a gene: 6. CDR3 residues: CASSRGGSPETQYF. CDR3 coding DNA: TGCGCCAGCAGCCGGGGGGGAAGCCCAGAGACCCAGTACTTC.

V is TRBV7-2 and J is TRBJ2-7, with TRBD1 identical over 8 bases. Germline V gene lookup returns CDR1 SGHTA and CDR2 FQGNSA. J gave up 3 bases and V 4 bases, and 2 bases lay outside the gene matches. This CDR3 spans 13 amino acids. The CDR3 region is CASSYDRGYEQYF. DNA of the CDR3: TGTGCCAGCAGCTACGACAGGGGCTACGAGCAGTACTTC.

A remark on this clonotype: A much larger clone differs by one base, so this may be a read error. The chain joins TRBV6-2 or TRBV6-3 to TRBJ1-1; D is unclear. From germline, CDR1 is MNHEY and CDR2 SVGEGT. Between the trimmed V and J ends, which lost 5 bases and 4 bases, there was a span of 20 bases. This CDR3 spans 16 amino acids. CDR3 nucleotides: TGTGCCAGCAGTCGGGCCGGTAGGGTAGGAGGCACTGAAGCTTTCTTT. Translation gives CASSRAGRVGGTEAFF.

The rearrangement joins TRBV20-1 to TRBJ2-1, with D unresolved. The CDR3 spans 10 residues. Germline V gives CDR1 DFQATT, CDR2 SNEGSKA (reference sequence). V was pared by 5 bases and J by 4 bases, with 3 bases between. CDR3 residues: CSAVYNEQFF. The DNA for the CDR3 is TGCAGTGCTGTATACAATGAGCAGTTCTTC.

The chain uses TRBV4-2 and TRBJ1-4, with TRBD1 matching 7 bases. Germline CDR1 is LGHNA and CDR2 is YNFKEQ. CDR3 length: 15 residues. V was clipped by 2 bases and J by 6 bases; unmatched bases: 6. CDR3 sequence: CASSQTDRLDEKLFF. For the CDR3, the DNA is TGTGCCAGCAGCCAAACGGACAGGCTGGATGAAAAACTGTTTTTT.

The chain employs TRBV19 and TRBJ2-7, with 11 positions matching TRBD2. With V trimmed by 5 bases and J by 8 bases, 8 bases remained unmatched. The CDR3 has 14 residues. Germline V gene sequence: CDR1 LNHDA, CDR2 SQIVND (reference sequence). CDR3 loop: CASSRLAGGGKQYF. The CDR3 nucleotides read TGTGCCAGTAGTCGTCTAGCGGGAGGTGGTAAGCAGTACTTC.

This clonotype was counted at least ten times. This chain connects TRBV5-1 to TRBJ1-1; D is unresolved. The CDR3 consists of 15 residues. The V gene lost 4 bases and the J gene lost 5 bases, with 18 bases spanning the gap. In germline, CDR1 is SGHRS, CDR2 YFSETQ. As DNA, the CDR3 is TGCGCCAGCAGCCCCGAACAAAGCGCACGGACTGAAGCTTTCTTT. It specifies CASSPEQSARTEAFF. The full variable domain, in which reference TRBV5-1 and TRBJ1-1 provide the parts outside the CDR3, is KAGVTQTPRYLIKTRGQQVTLSCSPISGHRSVSWYQQTPGQGLQFLFEYFSETQRNKGNFPGRFSGRQFSNSRSEMNVSTLELGDSALYLCASSPEQSARTEAFFGQGTRLTVV.

V gene TRBV6-1 combines with J gene TRBJ2-3; 11 nucleotides align to TRBD2. This CDR3 spans 20 amino acids. V gave up 0 bases and J gave up 7 bases; unmatched junction bases: 18. Per germline, CDR1 MNHNS and CDR2 SASEGT. The CDR3 loop reads CASSEALGGSFSGRANTQYF. CDR3 DNA: TGTGCCAGCAGTGAAGCGCTTGGCGGGTCCTTTAGCGGGAGGGCGAATACGCAGTATTTT.

The chain carries TRBV28 and TRBJ2-3; 13 bases fit TRBD2. V was clipped by 5 bases and J by 2 bases; unmatched bases: 13. In germline, CDR1 is MDHEN, CDR2 SYDVKM. The CDR3 sequence is 19 residues long. The CDR3 loop is CASSLTRTSGSLDTDTQYF. The CDR3 bases are TGTGCCAGCAGTCTGACCCGGACTAGCGGGAGCCTCGACACAGATACGCAGTATTTT. The full variable domain, completed using reference TRBV28 and TRBJ2-3, is DVKVTQSSRYLVKRTGEKVFLECVQDMDHENMFWYRQDPGLGLRLIYFSYDVKMKEKGDIPEGYSVSREKKERFSLILESASTNQTSMYLCASSLTRTSGSLDTDTQYFGPGTRLTVL.

The sample holds many counts of this clonotype. The chain recombines TRBV29-1 with TRBJ1-1; the D is unclear. Trimming removed 5 bases from V and 1 base from J, with 11 bases in between. CDR3 length: 13 residues. Germline assignment: CDR1 SQVTM and CDR2 ANQGSEA. The CDR3 DNA is TGCAGCGTTCCCGGGGTAGGGAACACTGAAGCTTTCTTT. Protein: CSVPGVGNTEAFF.